One and the same sample provided the 30 T cell receptor beta chains below, sequenced in a study of Graves' ophthalmopathy and Graves' hyperthyroidism. TCR beta CDR3 amplification used RNA transcripts. In the first round, RT-PCR was carried out with HTBI primers, and a multiplex PCR formed the second round. TCRdb recomputed calls from the multiplex PCR reads with MiXCR, one row per CDR3 protein. The sample shows 57,000 or so distinct CDR3 sequences, approximately 47% of them seen only once. Material for sequencing was peripheral blood. These receptors were obtained from an adult woman with Graves' ophthalmopathy.

The J gene is TRBJ1-6, the V gene TRBV6-4; 10 positions agree with TRBD1. The ends lost 4 bases at V and 9 bases at J; junction bases unmatched: 0. Germline V gene data show CDR1 as MRHNA and CDR2 as SNTAGT. This CDR3 is 13 amino acids long. CDR3 sequence reads: CASSGTGGSPLHF. The CDR3 DNA reads TGTGCCAGCAGTGGGACAGGGGGTTCACCCCTCCACTTT.

This clonotype came up many times. J is TRBJ1-1 and V is TRBV5-1; no firm D call. The germline CDR1 and CDR2 sequences are SGHRS and YFSETQ. The CDR3 sequence is 14 residues long. Trimming shortened V by 7 bases and J by 0 bases, and 13 bases separated the two germline ends. CDR3 DNA: TGCGCCAGCGCGTCAACAGCTGTGAACACTGAAGCTTTCTTT. Protein sequence: CASASTAVNTEAFF.

CDR3 loop: CASSVDVRGYNEQFF. The CDR3 bases are TGTGCCAGCAGCGTAGATGTCCGGGGGTACAATGAGCAGTTCTTC. The gene calls are TRBV9 and TRBJ2-1; a weak D match, TRBD2 (6 bases). The CDR3 has 15 amino acids. Between the trimmed V and J ends, which lost 0 bases and 4 bases, there was a span of 11 bases. Germline-derived CDR1 and CDR2 are SGDLS and YYNGEE.

About this clonotype itself: Because it lacks the conserved phenylalanine or tryptophan at the end, this CDR3 is likely a read error. The J gene is TRBJ1-6, the V gene TRBV5-5; 7 nucleotides match TRBD1. CDR3 length: 15 residues. Germline V CDR1 and CDR2: SGHKS, YYEKEE (reference sequence). V dropped 2 bases and J dropped 11; count of bases not matched to a gene: 10. The CDR3 nucleotides read TGTGCCAGCAGCTTCAGCTACAGGGGAGATCCACCCCTCCACCTT. Amino acid sequence: CASSFSYRGDPPLHL.

Points on this clonotype: This likely comes from a read error, as the CDR3 has no conserved phenylalanine or tryptophan at its end. Because the CDR3's place on the DNA is in doubt, the DNA is left out and the CDR3 is given as listed by TCRdb. The chain uses TRBV9 and TRBJ2-1; the table names TRBD2, a call not compared with the DNA. The CDR3 extends over 9 residues, inclusive of both ends. Per the germline V gene, CDR1 is SGDLS and CDR2 is YYNGEE. This chain's CDR3 is CASSPSGLA.

A few counts support this clonotype. The J gene is TRBJ2-7, the V gene TRBV11-2; 8 bases map to TRBD1. Per the germline V gene, CDR1 is SGHAT and CDR2 is FQNNGV. Trimming took 4 bases from V and 6 from J; bases not matched to a gene: 8. The CDR3 contains 14 residues. DNA for the CDR3: TGTGCCAGCAGCTCCCGGGACAGGTCGCCCGAGCAGTACTTC. It translates to CASSSRDRSPEQYF.

The chain couples TRBV19 to TRBJ1-4; D unresolved. Germline CDR1 is LNHDA and CDR2 is SQIVND (reference sequence). V was cut by 3 bases and J by 6 bases, with 14 bases left in between. The CDR3 has 15 amino acids. CDR3 sequence reads: CASSIGESTYEKLFF. CDR3 bases: TGTGCCAGTAGTATCGGCGAGTCAACCTATGAAAAACTGTTTTTT.

This clonotype appeared many times. V usage is TRBV5-1 and J usage is TRBJ2-3; D is perhaps TRBD1 (5 bases). The CDR3 is 15 amino acids. Per the germline V gene, CDR1 is SGHRS and CDR2 is YFSETQ. V gave up 0 bases and J gave up 1 base, with 9 bases separating them. The CDR3 DNA reads as TGCGCCAGCAGCTTGGTAGGGGCCGGCACAGATACGCAGTATTTT. It translates to CASSLVGAGTDTQYF.

This clonotype was found many times. The chain is built from TRBV4-3 and TRBJ2-1, with D tentatively TRBD1 or TRBD2 (5 bases each). The CDR3 is 18 residues long. Trimming cost V 0 bases and J 0 bases, with 15 bases left between them. Germline loops: CDR1 LGHNA, CDR2 YSLEER. The CDR3 here is CASSQDRDGPSSYNEQFF. In nucleotides, the CDR3 is TGCGCCAGCAGCCAAGACCGGGACGGGCCTAGCTCCTACAATGAGCAGTTCTTC.

Notes on this clonotype: Sequence at one end of the junction differs from germline and may be a read error. The rearrangement uses TRBV29-1 and TRBJ2-2; tentatively, D is TRBD2 (5 bases). The V gene's germline CDR1 is SQVTM and CDR2 ANQGSEA. CDR3 length equals 14 residues. The DNA for the CDR3 is TGCAGCGCGCGGCCGGCCCCGAACACCGGGGAACTGCTTTTT. Translating gives CSARPAPNTGELLF.

V usage is TRBV29-1 and J usage is TRBJ2-6; TRBD2 matches at 7 bases. V gave up 3 bases and J gave up 3 bases; unmatched junction bases: 11. Germline lookup yields CDR1 SQVTM and CDR2 ANQGSEA. The CDR3 totals 17 residues. The CDR3 bases are TGCAGCGTTGAGGTGTCAACTCTAGCGGTTGGGGCCAACGTCCTGACTTTC. Translation gives CSVEVSTLAVGANVLTF.

Comment on this clonotype: The conserved closing phenylalanine or tryptophan is absent in this CDR3, likely reflecting a read error. The DNA is left out, because the CDR3 cannot be placed on it with certainty; the CDR3 is given as TCRdb lists it. This chain uses TRBV10-3 with TRBJ1-1. The CDR3 has 10 amino acids, counting both end residues. Germline V CDR1 and CDR2: ENHRY, SYGVKD. This chain's CDR3 is CAIGCLAGGR.

As concerns this clonotype: At one of its ends the junction is not consistent with the germline gene, which may arise from a read error. The CDR3 sequence: CATSNGGLGEELFF. The CDR3, as DNA: TGTGCCACCTCAAACGGGGGCTTGGGTGAAGAACTGTTTTTT. V usage is TRBV15 and J usage is TRBJ1-4, with D perhaps matching TRBD1 (6 bases). The V gene's germline CDR1 is LNHNV and CDR2 YYDKDF (reference sequence). The CDR3 covers 14 residues.

In DNA form, the CDR3 reads TGTGCCAGCAGTGAAGGGGACTACGAGCAGTACTTC. The encoded protein is CASSEGDYEQYF. The chain uses TRBV2 and TRBJ2-7; unclear D gene. Germline CDR1 SNHLY, CDR2 FYNNEI. The CDR3 length is 12 residues. V was cut by 1 base and J by 3 bases, with 4 bases left in between.

This clonotype was detected many times. This chain connects TRBV28 to TRBJ2-7; D may match TRBD1 or TRBD2 (5 bases each). Germline CDR1 is MDHEN and CDR2 is SYDVKM. V was pared by 5 bases and J by 2 bases, with 13 bases between. The CDR3 extends over 14 amino acids. CDR3 nucleotide sequence: TGTGCCAGCAGTCTGAGGGGTCTGCCCTACGAGCAGTACTTC. Residues: CASSLRGLPYEQYF.

This clonotype came up many times. The chain carries TRBV11-2 and TRBJ1-1, with 9 positions matching TRBD1. Unmatched junction bases numbered 5, after V lost 1 base and J lost 11 bases. Germline-derived CDR1 and CDR2 are SGHAT and FQNNGV. CDR3 length: 13 amino acids. The CDR3, as DNA: TGTGCCAGCAGCTTAGGGGGACAGGGTATCGCTTTCTTT. It translates to CASSLGGQGIAFF.

With respect to this clonotype: At one boundary the junction diverges from the germline segment, which might be a read error. The CDR3 region is CASSVDASGGPTDTQYF. The CDR3 DNA sequence: TGTGCCAGCAGCGTAGATGCTAGCGGGGGACCCACAGATACGCAGTATTTT. V usage is TRBV10-1 and J usage is TRBJ2-3; 10 bases fit TRBD2. Germline V CDR1 and CDR2: WNHNN, SYGVQD (reference sequence). The CDR3 runs 17 residues.

The sample holds many counts of this clonotype. This rearrangement joins TRBV7-2 to TRBJ2-1, with 9 bases that match TRBD1. CDR1 is SGHTA and CDR2 is FQGNSA in the germline V gene. The CDR3 totals 16 residues. V was clipped by 3 bases and J by 2 bases; unmatched bases: 5. The CDR3 DNA sequence: TGTGCCAGCAGCTTTGGGACAGGGAGGGCCTACAATGAGCAGTTCTTC. It is translated as CASSFGTGRAYNEQFF.

On this clonotype: At one end the junction does not follow the germline gene, possibly because of a read error. This chain joins TRBV7-2 and TRBJ2-2; TRBD2 agrees at 7 bases. The length of the CDR3 is 16 residues. CDR1 is SGHTA and CDR2 is FQGNSA in the germline V gene. CDR3 protein: CASGFLSSGNTGELLF. The CDR3 bases are TGTGCCAGCGGCTTTCTCTCTAGCGGCAACACCGGGGAGCTGTTGTTT.

This clonotype was observed many times. This chain uses TRBV20-1 with TRBJ1-1, with TRBD1 matching 11 bases. In germline, CDR1 is DFQATT, CDR2 SNEGSKA (reference sequence). Trimming cost V 3 bases and J 3 bases; bases outside gene matches: 12. The CDR3 spans 17 residues. CDR3 sequence (DNA): TGCAGTGCTAGGATGAGATGGACAGGGGGCTGGGACACTGAAGCTTTCTTT. Its protein is CSARMRWTGGWDTEAFF.

This clonotype was picked up a small number of times. The rearrangement links TRBV28 to TRBJ2-5, with D possibly TRBD1 on 6 matching bases. Germline values: CDR1 MDHEN, CDR2 SYDVKM. Trimming took 5 bases from V and 5 from J, leaving 18 bases between them. The CDR3 contains 15 residues. In nucleotides, the CDR3 is TGTGCCAGCAGTAGCTTACAGGGACCCGGGGAGACCCAGTACTTC. It encodes CASSSLQGPGETQYF.

This clonotype was seen ten or more times. This may stem from a read error, because a much larger clone lies one nucleotide away. The missing conserved phenylalanine or tryptophan at the end of this CDR3 makes a read error likely. The limits of the CDR3 on the DNA are not certain, so only TCRdb's listed CDR3 is given. The genes are TRBV24-1 and TRBJ1-5; TRBD1, the table's D call, lacks a check against the DNA. Germline CDR1 KGHDR, CDR2 SFDVKD. The length of the CDR3 is 10 amino acids, counting both ends. The CDR3 sequence: CATSDGRVHS.

This clonotype was recorded at least ten times. The chain is built from TRBV6-4 and TRBJ2-6; D gene uncertain. With 3 bases removed from V and 4 bases from J, the gap between germline ends came to 7 bases. Germline V CDR1 and CDR2: MRHNA, SNTAGT. This CDR3 contains 14 residues. CDR3 region: CASSERVGANVLTF. For the CDR3, the DNA is TGTGCCAGCAGTGAACGGGTCGGGGCCAACGTCCTGACTTTC.

On this clonotype: This may be a read error, as it is one base from a much larger clone. The rearrangement links TRBV28 to TRBJ1-4; D call uncertain. Germline V CDR1 and CDR2: MDHEN, SYDVKM. The CDR3 sequence is 14 residues long. As DNA, the CDR3 is TGTGCCAGCAGTTTACAGAGACATCGGGAAAGACTGTTTTTT. Protein product: CASSLQRHRERLFF.

This clonotype was recorded many times. This chain uses TRBV6-1 with TRBJ1-6; 9 positions match TRBD1. The ends lost 7 bases at V and 7 bases at J; junction bases unmatched: 8. Germline V lookup: CDR1 MNHNS, CDR2 SASEGT. This CDR3 region has 15 residues. CDR3 amino acids: CASTKQGAVNSPLHF. DNA for the CDR3: TGTGCCAGCACCAAACAGGGGGCCGTCAATTCACCCCTCCACTTT.

V gene TRBV7-2 combines with J gene TRBJ2-7; no reliable D call. V dropped 1 base and J dropped 3 bases, with 7 bases sitting between them. This CDR3 spans 13 amino acids. Per the germline V gene, CDR1 is SGHTA and CDR2 is FQGNSA. Here the CDR3 reads CASSLGGGYEQYF. CDR3 nucleotides: TGTGCCAGCAGCTTAGGTGGCGGCTACGAGCAGTACTTC.

Regarding this clonotype: The conserved phenylalanine or tryptophan is not found at the CDR3 terminus, so this likely reflects a read error. No DNA is shown, since the ends of the CDR3 on it are uncertain; the CDR3 is the one TCRdb lists. The chain uses TRBV7-3 and TRBJ2-6. Germline V lookup: CDR1 SGHTA, CDR2 FQGTGA. The CDR3 length is 15 residues, termini included. The CDR3 loop is CASSLIPLGANVRTC.

This clonotype appeared many times. CDR3 residues: CASSGLRDRATYEQYF. In DNA, the CDR3 is TGTGCCAGCAGTGGACTCCGGGACAGAGCAACCTACGAGCAGTACTTC. V gene TRBV2 combines with J gene TRBJ2-7; TRBD1 matches 7 bases. V shed 4 bases, J shed 2 bases, and the junction held 11 bases outside the gene matches. The CDR3 spans 16 residues. CDR1 and CDR2 (germline): SNHLY, FYNNEI.

V and J are TRBV10-3 and TRBJ2-7; TRBD1 matches at 9 bases. This CDR3 region has 15 residues. V lost 3 bases to trimming and J lost 7 bases; unmatched junction nucleotides: 10. The germline gives CDR1 ENHRY, CDR2 SYGVKD. The chain's CDR3 is CAISEGDRETGEQYF. For the CDR3, the DNA is TGTGCCATCAGTGAAGGGGACAGGGAGACCGGGGAGCAGTACTTC.

This clonotype was found many times. V gene TRBV7-8 combines with J gene TRBJ2-5; D is possibly TRBD1 (5 bases). The ends were cut back, 6 bases at V and 1 base at J, with 12 bases in the middle. In germline, CDR1 is SGHVS, CDR2 FQNEAQ. CDR3 size: 14 residues. CDR3: CASSSRQTQETQYF. In nucleotides, the CDR3 is TGTGCCAGCAGTTCCAGACAGACCCAAGAGACCCAGTACTTC.